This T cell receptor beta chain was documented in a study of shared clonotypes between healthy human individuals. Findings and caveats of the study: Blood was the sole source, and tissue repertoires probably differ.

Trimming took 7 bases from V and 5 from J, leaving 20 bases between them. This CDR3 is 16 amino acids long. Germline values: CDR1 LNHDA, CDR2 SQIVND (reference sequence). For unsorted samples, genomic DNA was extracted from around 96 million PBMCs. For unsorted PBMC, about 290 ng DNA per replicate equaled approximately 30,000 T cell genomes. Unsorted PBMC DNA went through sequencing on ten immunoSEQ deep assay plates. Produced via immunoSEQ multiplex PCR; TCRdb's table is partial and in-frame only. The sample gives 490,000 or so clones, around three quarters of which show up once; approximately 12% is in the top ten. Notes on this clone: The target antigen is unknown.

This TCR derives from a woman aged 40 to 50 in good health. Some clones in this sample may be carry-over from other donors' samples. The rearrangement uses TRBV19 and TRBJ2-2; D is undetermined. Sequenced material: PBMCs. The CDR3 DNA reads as TGTGCCAGTACCGACCAGGCAGAGGTTTCTACCGGGGAGCTGTTTTTT. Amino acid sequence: CASTDQAEVSTGELFF.